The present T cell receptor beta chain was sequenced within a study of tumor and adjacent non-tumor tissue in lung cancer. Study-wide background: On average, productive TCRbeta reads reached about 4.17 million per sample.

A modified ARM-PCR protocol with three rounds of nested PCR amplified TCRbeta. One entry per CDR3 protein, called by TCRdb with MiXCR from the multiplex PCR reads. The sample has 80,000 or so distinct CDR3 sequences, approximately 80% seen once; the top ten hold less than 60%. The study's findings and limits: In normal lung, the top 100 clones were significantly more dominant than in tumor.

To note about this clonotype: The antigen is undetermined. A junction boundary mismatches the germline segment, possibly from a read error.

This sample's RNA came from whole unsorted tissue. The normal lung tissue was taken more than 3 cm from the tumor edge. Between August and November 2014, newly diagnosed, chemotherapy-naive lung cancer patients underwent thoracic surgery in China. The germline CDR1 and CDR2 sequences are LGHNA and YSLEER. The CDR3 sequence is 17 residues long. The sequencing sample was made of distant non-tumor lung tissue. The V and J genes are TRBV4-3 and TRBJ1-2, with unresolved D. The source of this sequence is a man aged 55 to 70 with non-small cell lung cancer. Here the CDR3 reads CASNQDPLGTDNYGYTF. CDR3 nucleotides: TGCGCCAGCAACCAAGATCCCCTTGGCACAGATAACTATGGCTACACCTTC.